This T cell receptor (beta chain) was retrieved from a study of blood T cell repertoires in COVID-19. Study-level background: Italy, Spain and the United States were the sources of the convalescent and acute COVID-19 samples. Sample material is recorded as cDNA or gDNA derived from T cells, B-cell-depleted T cells, or PBMCs.

Repertoires were generated with immunoSEQ multiplex PCR, while TCRdb's copy carries only in-frame clones and drops some. The sample carries about 40,000 clones, 70% to 90% recorded once. The CDR3 runs to 13 residues. V was clipped by 6 bases and J by 8 bases; unmatched bases: 9. CDR1 is SNHLY and CDR2 is FYNNEI in the germline V gene. The sample taken for sequencing was peripheral blood. The clonotype was recovered from a human donor in a cohort sampled during active COVID-19. V usage is TRBV2 and J usage is TRBJ1-2, with TRBD1 matching 7 bases. This CDR3 is CASSNRDSRGYTF. In DNA form, the CDR3 reads TGTGCCAGCAGCAACCGGGACAGCCGAGGCTACACCTTC. The full variable domain, with the rest looked up from reference TRBV2 and TRBJ1-2, is EPEVTQTPSHQVTQMGQEVILRCVPISNHLYFYWYRQILGQKVEFLVSFYNNEISEKSEIFDDQFSVERPDGSNFTLKIRSTKLEDSAMYFCASSNRDSRGYTFGSGTRLTVV.